The following is a T cell receptor beta chain sequence with its context. What it recognizes is unknown. They built TCR cDNA with 5'RACE template switching, a step that put in a universal primer site and UMIs. TCRdb passed the 5' RACE reads through MiXCR, listing each CDR3 protein once. The data hold some 600,000 distinct CDR3 sequences, with 12% observed a single time. The data originate from a study of T cells after yellow fever vaccination. The wider study: Preparing low-cell-number fractions relied on SMART-Seq v4 Ultra Low Input. The study's findings and limits: Primary-vaccination clones mostly resurfaced post-booster (about 95% CD4, approximately 87% CD8). Repertoires obtained by FACS sorting could include abundant clonotypes that entered as contaminants from the bulk population.

V trimming: 3 bases; J trimming: 7 bases; junction bases outside the gene matches: 8. The CDR3 extends over 14 amino acids. CDR1 and CDR2 (germline): SGHTA, FQGNSA. The specimen comprised PBMCs, sampled on the day of the yellow fever booster vaccination. This receptor was obtained from a man aged 30 to 45 who received the YFV17D yellow fever vaccine. J is TRBJ2-7 and V is TRBV7-2, with 8 bases matching TRBD2. The DNA of the CDR3 is TGTGCCAGCAGCTTCATTAGCGGGACGGGGGAGCAGTACTTC. Amino acids: CASSFISGTGEQYF.